Shown below are 26 T cell receptor beta chains from a single sample sequenced in a study of T cells in Graves' hyperthyroidism and ophthalmopathy. TCR beta CDR3 regions were amplified from RNA transcripts. The primer set for the first-round RT-PCR of the TCR CDR3 was HTBI. TCRdb reanalysed the multiplex PCR reads using MiXCR and keeps one entry per CDR3 protein. This sample carries about 400,000 distinct CDR3 sequences, 14% to 15% of them seen once, and the ten largest clones take roughly 13%. The material sequenced was blood. The receptors stem from a man younger than 35 with Graves' ophthalmopathy.

This clonotype was counted ten times or more. The chain employs TRBV7-9 and TRBJ2-1; D perhaps matches TRBD1 (6 bases). V was trimmed by 5 bases and J by 4 bases, leaving 9 bases between them. CDR3 length: 13 amino acids. Germline CDR1 and CDR2: SEHNR and FQNEAQ (reference sequence). The CDR3, as DNA: TGTGCCAGCAGCCCAGGACAGTACAATGAGCAGTTCTTC. Its protein product is CASSPGQYNEQFF.

The chain recombines TRBV10-1 with TRBJ1-1, with a weak D call TRBD1 (5 bases). Germline V CDR1 and CDR2: WNHNN, SYGVQD (reference sequence). CDR3 size: 13 residues. Deletions cut 8 bases from V and 1 base from J, with 11 bases between. The CDR3 loop reads CASRGTENTEAFF. The CDR3 DNA sequence: TGCGCCAGCCGCGGGACGGAGAACACTGAAGCTTTCTTT.

This clonotype was detected many times. The rearrangement links TRBV2 to TRBJ2-7; 8 bases are a match to TRBD2. Germline V gene sequence: CDR1 SNHLY, CDR2 FYNNEI. CDR3 length equals 12 residues. Trimming at V came to 7 bases and at J to 5 bases, leaving 4 bases not matched to a gene. In nucleotides, the CDR3 is TGTGCCAGCACGGGGGGGTACCACGAGCAGTACTTC. It codes for CASTGGYHEQYF.

This clonotype has a count of ten or more. The chain couples TRBV5-1 to TRBJ2-1, with TRBD2 matching 11 bases. With V trimmed by 0 bases and J by 8 bases, 7 bases remained unmatched. This CDR3 comprises 16 residues. Germline V gene data show CDR1 as SGHRS and CDR2 as YFSETQ. The CDR3 sequence: CASSLGLAGGPDEQFF. The DNA for the CDR3 is TGCGCCAGCAGCTTGGGCTTAGCGGGGGGGCCGGATGAGCAGTTCTTC. Using reference TRBV5-1 and TRBJ2-1 for the parts outside the CDR3, the full variable domain is KAGVTQTPRYLIKTRGQQVTLSCSPISGHRSVSWYQQTPGQGLQFLFEYFSETQRNKGNFPGRFSGRQFSNSRSEMNVSTLELGDSALYLCASSLGLAGGPDEQFFGPGTRLTVL.

This clonotype has at least ten counts. This rearrangement joins TRBV9 to TRBJ2-7; D gene ambiguous. The CDR3 length is 14 residues. CDR1 is SGDLS and CDR2 is YYNGEE in the germline V gene. Trimming left V 2 bases short and J 5 bases short, with 14 bases between. CDR3 sequence: CASSVGGWADEQYF. Written as DNA, the CDR3 is TGTGCCAGCAGCGTTGGTGGGTGGGCTGACGAGCAGTACTTC.

At least ten counts were recorded for this clonotype. This chain links TRBV6-1 with TRBJ1-1; D uncertain. The CDR3 is made up of 13 amino acids. Trimming took 4 bases from V and 3 from J, leaving 9 bases between them. Germline CDR1 MNHNS, CDR2 SASEGT. This CDR3 reads CASSAIQYTEAFF. The CDR3 DNA reads TGTGCCAGCAGTGCAATCCAGTACACTGAAGCTTTCTTT.

This clonotype was found many times. V gene TRBV20-1 combines with J gene TRBJ2-7; the D gene is possibly TRBD2 (6 bases). The CDR3 has 14 residues. Trimming removed 6 bases at V and 4 bases at J, with 19 bases between. Looked up from germline, CDR1 is DFQATT and CDR2 is SNEGSKA (reference sequence). The CDR3 region is CSARWTNGIYEQYF. The CDR3, as DNA: TGCAGTGCACGATGGACTAACGGGATTTACGAGCAGTACTTC.

This clonotype was counted ten times or more. In nucleotides, the CDR3 is TGTGCCAGCAGTTTTCTGGACAGGCGGGCCACTGAAGCTTTCTTT. Protein product: CASSFLDRRATEAFF. The chain links TRBV12-3 or TRBV12-4 to TRBJ1-1, with 7 bases identical to TRBD1. With V trimmed by 3 bases and J by 4 bases, 8 bases remained unmatched. The CDR3 contains 15 residues.

This clonotype was seen ten or more times. The gene calls are TRBV7-2 and TRBJ2-7, with 7 bases identical to TRBD1. The germline V gene encodes CDR1 SGHTA and CDR2 FQGNSA. V shed 3 bases and J 9 bases; nucleotides not matched to a gene: 11. CDR3 length: 14 residues. The CDR3 nucleotides are TGTGCCAGCAGCTTCACCGACAGGGATGTCGGGCAGTACTTC. This codes for CASSFTDRDVGQYF.

This clonotype was detected only once. The chain employs TRBV6-5 and TRBJ1-2; D gene unclear. This CDR3 contains 13 residues. Trimming pared 4 bases from V and 4 bases from J, leaving 10 bases between. Germline V gives CDR1 MNHEY, CDR2 SVGAGI. Written as DNA, the CDR3 is TGTGCCAGCAGTTCCACCCGGGGCTATGGCTACACCTTC. Its translation is CASSSTRGYGYTF.

This clonotype was seen at least ten times. This rearrangement joins TRBV12-3 or TRBV12-4 to TRBJ1-4; maybe TRBD1 (5 bases). The V end lost 3 bases, the J end lost 8 bases, and 13 bases lay between the germline ends. The length of the CDR3 is 14 residues. CDR3 bases: TGTGCCAGCAGTTTTGTGGGGGGACGGGAAAAACTGTTTTTT. This encodes CASSFVGGREKLFF.

This clonotype was recorded many times. This CDR3 is CASSYQPGYEQYF. For the CDR3, the DNA is TGTGCCAGCAGTTACCAACCAGGCTACGAGCAGTACTTC. V is TRBV6-2 or TRBV6-3 and J is TRBJ2-7; D uncertain. This CDR3 has 13 residues. CDR1 is MNHEY, CDR2 SVGEGT, per germline. Trimming pared 2 bases from V and 3 bases from J, leaving 8 bases between.

The chain couples TRBV19 to TRBJ1-6; 8 bases agree with TRBD1. Germline trimming cut 10 bases from V and 10 bases from J; bases unmatched to any gene: 6. The CDR3 contains 12 residues. Germline V gives CDR1 LNHDA, CDR2 SQIVND (reference sequence). The DNA for the CDR3 is TGTGCCACCGGACAGGGTGGCTCACCCCTCCACTTT. Residues: CATGQGGSPLHF.

This clonotype was observed at least ten times. The rearrangement uses TRBV7-9 and TRBJ2-4; TRBD1 agrees at 9 bases. Germline V gives CDR1 SEHNR, CDR2 FQNEAQ (reference sequence). The J segment lost 4 bases and the V segment lost 5 bases, leaving 15 bases of the junction unmatched. There are 18 residues in the CDR3. The CDR3 region is CASSLKQTGTGLKNIQYF. CDR3 in DNA: TGTGCCAGCAGCCTTAAACAAACCGGGACAGGGCTAAAAAACATTCAGTACTTC.

This clonotype has at least ten counts. This rearrangement joins TRBV7-2 to TRBJ1-1, with 7 bases that match TRBD1. The germline CDR1 and CDR2 sequences are SGHTA and FQGNSA. The CDR3 spans 12 residues. V shed 6 bases and J 9 bases; nucleotides not matched to a gene: 7. The CDR3 is CASSLSGQQAFF. The DNA of the CDR3 is TGTGCCAGCAGTTTATCGGGACAGCAAGCTTTCTTT.

This clonotype was counted at least ten times. The CDR3 reads CASSQGTSALSYEQYF. The CDR3 nucleotides are TGTGCCAGCAGTCAGGGGACTAGCGCCCTCTCCTACGAGCAGTACTTC. The chain joins TRBV12-3 or TRBV12-4 to TRBJ2-7, with 10 bases fitting TRBD2. The CDR3 has 16 residues. V trimming: 5 bases; J trimming: 0 bases; junction bases outside the gene matches: 7.

The sample holds many counts of this clonotype. The chain uses TRBV7-6 and TRBJ2-1; D is perhaps TRBD2 (5 bases). The CDR3 extends over 16 amino acids. Germline assignment: CDR1 SGHVS and CDR2 FNYEAQ. Trimming took off 0 bases at V and 0 bases at J, with 9 bases between the two ends. CDR3 sequence (DNA): TGTGCCAGCAGCTTAGCGAGCGGAGGCTCCTACAATGAGCAGTTCTTC. Its protein is CASSLASGGSYNEQFF.

The chain employs TRBV12-5 and TRBJ2-7; D is perhaps TRBD1 (6 bases). CDR1 and CDR2 (germline): LGHNT, FRNRAP. CDR3 length: 13 amino acids. With 5 bases removed from V and 3 bases from J, the gap between germline ends came to 11 bases. Written as DNA, the CDR3 is TGTGCTAGTGGTGTGGGGGCCGGCTACGAGCAGTACTTC. This gives the protein CASGVGAGYEQYF.

This clonotype was detected ten times or more. The V gene is TRBV11-1, the J gene TRBJ2-7, with D possibly being TRBD1 or TRBD2 (8 bases each). The CDR3 spans 16 residues. Trimming pared 5 bases from V and 3 bases from J, leaving 20 bases between. Per germline, CDR1 SGHAT and CDR2 FQDESV (reference sequence). CDR3 in amino acids: CASSPGRGTGGYEQYF. CDR3 nucleotides: TGTGCCAGCAGCCCCGGGAGGGGAACAGGGGGCTACGAGCAGTACTTC.

This clonotype was observed a few times. Its ends do not fully match the called genes, so a read error is possible. CDR3 DNA sequence: TGCGCCAGCACCTGGGGTGGGGAGACCTACGGGCAGTACTTC. Amino acid sequence: CASTWGGETYGQYF. The V and J genes are TRBV5-1 and TRBJ2-7; TRBD2 is a possible D gene (5 bases). Per the germline V gene, CDR1 is SGHRS and CDR2 is YFSETQ. The CDR3 spans 14 residues. The entire variable domain, with the rest obtained from reference TRBV5-1 and TRBJ2-7, is as follows: KAGVTQTPRYLIKTRGQQVTLSCSPISGHRSVSWYQQTPGQGLQFLFEYFSETQRNKGNFPGRFSGRQFSNSRSEMNVSTLELGDSALYLCASTWGGETYGQYFGPGTRLTVT.

CDR3: CASRKLAGVDNEQFF. The CDR3 DNA follows: TGTGCCAGCAGGAAACTAGCGGGAGTTGACAATGAGCAGTTCTTC. The chain recombines TRBV2 with TRBJ2-1; 11 bases fit TRBD2. The CDR3 is 15 residues long. The V gene end was trimmed by 6 bases and the J gene end by 5 bases; junction bases not matched to a gene: 6. The germline gives CDR1 SNHLY, CDR2 FYNNEI.

The chain carries TRBV27 and TRBJ1-1, with unresolved D. The CDR3 length is 13 residues. V was trimmed by 7 bases and J by 0 bases, leaving 9 bases between them. Germline V gene lookup returns CDR1 MNHEY and CDR2 SMNVEV (reference sequence). As DNA, the CDR3 is TGTGCCAGCATAGGACTCATGAACACTGAAGCTTTCTTT. As protein: CASIGLMNTEAFF.

This clonotype occurred many times. The rearrangement uses TRBV24-1 and TRBJ1-2; no firm D call. This CDR3 contains 11 residues. Germline V gene lookup returns CDR1 KGHDR and CDR2 SFDVKD. V lost 4 bases and J lost 2, with 1 base in between. The CDR3 loop is CATSENYGYTF. The CDR3 DNA is TGTGCCACCAGTGAGAACTATGGCTACACCTTC.

This clonotype was counted a few times. This chain uses TRBV7-8 with TRBJ2-1; no reliable D call. CDR1 is SGHVS, CDR2 FQNEAQ, per germline. The CDR3 extends over 13 amino acids. V gave up 5 bases and J gave up 5 bases, with 10 bases separating them. CDR3 in amino acids: CASSHTRNNEQFF. Written as DNA, the CDR3 is TGTGCCAGCAGCCACACAAGGAACAATGAGCAGTTCTTC.

In this sample, this clonotype turned up many times. The chain combines TRBV2 with TRBJ1-5; no clear D. Trimming pared 0 bases from V and 8 bases from J, leaving 5 bases between. Looked up from germline, CDR1 is SNHLY and CDR2 is FYNNEI. The CDR3 runs to 12 residues. The CDR3 loop reads CASSEAIEPQHF. In DNA form, the CDR3 reads TGTGCCAGCAGTGAAGCGATAGAGCCCCAGCATTTT.

This clonotype was detected ten times or more. The chain joins TRBV6-1 to TRBJ2-7; 7 bases are shared with TRBD2. The germline CDR1 and CDR2 sequences are MNHNS and SASEGT. The length of the CDR3 is 15 residues. J lost 7 bases, V lost 7 bases, and 16 bases had no gene match. CDR3 coding DNA: TGTGCCAGCAAGTGGTCAGCGGGAATTTTGGGAGAGCAGTACTTC. Protein sequence: CASKWSAGILGEQYF.